The 24 T cell receptor beta chains given below trace back to one sample, sequenced in a study of T cells after posttransplantation cyclophosphamide. Methotrexate plus calcineurin inhibitor accompanied controls' myeloablative marrow transplants; sampling was 1 year later. Generated by immunoSEQ multiplex PCR, the TCRdb table keeps only in-frame clones and is missing some. The repertoire holds about 21,000 clones, with roughly nine tenths as singletons. The input for sequencing was PBMCs, taken about 360 days after allogeneic stem cell transplant with calcineurin inhibitor and methotrexate. The receptors originated from a female patient between 25 and 45 years old who received an allogeneic stem cell transplant from an unrelated donor, was CMV-positive, and had acute and chronic GVHD. These T cells may partly come from the graft donor.

The gene calls are TRBV14 and TRBJ2-1; D might be TRBD2 (6 bases). The germline V and J ends were trimmed by 3 bases and 1 base, with 7 bases remaining between them. There are 14 residues in the CDR3. CDR1 SGHDN and CDR2 FVKESK come from the germline V gene. The CDR3 bases are TGTGCCAGCAGCCACCGGGGGTCCTACAATGAGCAGTTCTTC. Translated, it gives CASSHRGSYNEQFF.

V usage is TRBV19 and J usage is TRBJ2-1; D remains unclear. The CDR3 length is 17 residues. Trimming removed 2 bases from V and 6 bases from J, with 20 bases in between. Germline CDR1 LNHDA, CDR2 SQIVND (reference sequence). The CDR3 spells CASSISTTRSAFNEQFF. The CDR3 bases are TGTGCCAGTAGTATATCCACTACGAGATCGGCCTTCAATGAGCAGTTCTTC.

V usage is TRBV6-5 and J usage is TRBJ1-1; D is unresolved. CDR3 size: 13 residues. V dropped 2 bases and J dropped 3 bases, with 7 bases sitting between them. Germline CDR1 MNHEY, CDR2 SVGAGI. The DNA for the CDR3 is TGTGCCAGCAGTTACGAGGACTACACTGAAGCTTTCTTT. Translated, it gives CASSYEDYTEAFF.

This chain links TRBV6-4 with TRBJ2-5; D possibly corresponds to TRBD1 (5 bases). Trimming cost V 2 bases and J 5 bases, with 9 bases left between them. Per the germline V gene, CDR1 is MRHNA and CDR2 is SNTAGT. CDR3 length: 13 residues. In DNA form, the CDR3 reads TGTGCCAGCAGTGACCTTCCAGGGGAGACCCAGTACTTC. It encodes CASSDLPGETQYF.

The chain employs TRBV6-6 and TRBJ1-1, with D perhaps matching TRBD1 (5 bases). This CDR3 comprises 15 residues. Germline CDR1 is MNHNY and CDR2 is SVGAGI (reference sequence). The V and J ends lost 2 bases and 4 bases respectively, with 14 bases between them. The CDR3 reads CASSYGTLRGTEAFF. CDR3 nucleotides: TGTGCCAGCAGTTACGGGACTTTGAGGGGCACTGAAGCTTTCTTT.

This sequence joins TRBV7-8 and TRBJ2-2; 14 nucleotides align to TRBD2. This CDR3 has 16 residues. Losses at the gene ends were 11 bases for V and 0 bases for J; bases not matched to a gene: 5. The germline V gene encodes CDR1 SGHVS and CDR2 FQNEAQ. The CDR3 spells CAGGTSGGSNTGELFF. The CDR3 nucleotides are TGTGCCGGAGGGACTAGCGGGGGTTCGAACACCGGGGAGCTGTTTTTT.

The chain combines TRBV10-1 with TRBJ2-2, with a weak D call TRBD1 (6 bases). The germline V gene encodes CDR1 WNHNN and CDR2 SYGVQD (reference sequence). Trimming left V 2 bases short and J 4 bases short, with 11 bases between. The CDR3 spans 15 residues. In DNA form, the CDR3 reads TGCGCCAGCAGTGAGCCAGGGGCGTCCACCGGGGAGCTGTTTTTT. It yields the protein CASSEPGASTGELFF.

The CDR3: CASSLVITGTINTEAFF. In nucleotides, the CDR3 is TGTGCCAGCAGCTTAGTTATAACCGGGACTATCAACACTGAAGCTTTCTTT. The chain carries TRBV11-3 and TRBJ1-1, with D tentatively TRBD1 (5 bases). Looked up from germline, CDR1 is SGHNT and CDR2 is YENEEA. Between the trimmed V and J ends, which lost 1 base and 2 bases, there was a span of 17 bases. The CDR3 has 17 residues.

The count of this clone is one. The chain carries TRBV29-1 and TRBJ2-7; 9 nucleotides line up with TRBD2. V lost 0 bases, J lost 0 bases, and 9 bases stayed unmatched. Germline V gene lookup returns CDR1 SQVTM and CDR2 ANQGSEA. The CDR3 is made up of 17 amino acids. Written as DNA, the CDR3 is TGCAGCGTTGAAGATGCCGGGACTAGCAAGAGCTCCTACGAGCAGTACTTC. Amino acid sequence: CSVEDAGTSKSSYEQYF.

The chain joins TRBV29-1 to TRBJ2-5; TRBD1 matches 7 bases. V was clipped by 7 bases and J by 5 bases; unmatched bases: 7. Germline V gene data show CDR1 as SQVTM and CDR2 as ANQGSEA. The CDR3 runs to 12 residues. CDR3 nucleotides: TGCAGCGCACTAGGGGGCGCGGAGACCCAGTACTTC. As protein: CSALGGAETQYF. Supplemented by reference TRBV29-1 and TRBJ2-5, the full variable domain reads SAVISQKPSRDICQRGTSLTIQCQVDSQVTMMFWYRQQPGQSLTLIATANQGSEATYESGFVIDKFPISRPNLTFSTLTVSNMSPEDSSIYLCSALGGAETQYFGPGTRLLVL.

The CDR3 here is CASRRGGGYTF. CDR3 bases: TGCGCCAGCAGAAGAGGTGGCGGCTACACCTTC. The rearrangement uses TRBV5-1 and TRBJ1-2; D gene unclear. Germline V CDR1 and CDR2: SGHRS, YFSETQ. There are 11 residues in the CDR3. The germline V and J ends were trimmed by 5 bases and 8 bases, with 10 bases remaining between them.

The J gene is TRBJ2-3, the V gene TRBV9; a possible D gene is TRBD2 (7 bases). Trimming stripped 3 bases from V and 7 bases from J, with 18 bases between. CDR1 SGDLS and CDR2 YYNGEE come from the germline V gene. This CDR3 is built from 15 residues. The CDR3 coding sequence is TGTGCCAGCAGCGGGGGGGGCCCCCCACGGCATACGCAGTATTTT. The encoded protein is CASSGGGPPRHTQYF.

The rearrangement links TRBV6-5 to TRBJ2-3; TRBD2 aligns across 9 bases. The germline V gene has CDR1 MNHEY and CDR2 SVGAGI. This CDR3 is built from 14 residues. The ends lost 5 bases at V and 2 bases at J; junction bases unmatched: 2. This chain's CDR3 is CASSRLAATDTQYF. CDR3 bases: TGTGCCAGCAGTCGACTAGCGGCCACAGATACGCAGTATTTT.

The CDR3 spells CASGPLAHSYNEQFF. The CDR3 DNA sequence: TGTGCCAGCGGACCGCTAGCGCACTCCTACAATGAGCAGTTCTTC. The chain joins TRBV19 to TRBJ2-1; a weak D match, TRBD2 (6 bases). Per germline, CDR1 LNHDA and CDR2 SQIVND (reference sequence). This CDR3 is 15 amino acids long. The germline V and J ends were trimmed by 9 bases and 0 bases, with 15 bases remaining between them.

The chain uses TRBV19 and TRBJ1-3, with D tentatively TRBD1 (5 bases). Trimming shortened V by 1 base and J by 5 bases, and 15 bases separated the two germline ends. Looked up from germline, CDR1 is LNHDA and CDR2 is SQIVND (reference sequence). The CDR3 spans 16 residues. The CDR3 region is CASSIGGSTLRNTIYF. Written as DNA, the CDR3 is TGTGCCAGTAGTATAGGGGGCAGTACTCTCCGAAACACCATATATTTT.

The chain has TRBV27 and TRBJ2-3, with TRBD1 identical over 10 bases. Per the germline V gene, CDR1 is MNHEY and CDR2 is SMNVEV (reference sequence). J was trimmed by 1 base and V by 5 bases; bases with no gene match: 6. This CDR3 region has 16 residues. The CDR3 here is CASSGGQGGRTDTQYF. The CDR3, as DNA: TGTGCCAGCAGTGGTGGACAGGGGGGTCGCACAGATACGCAGTATTTT.

This clone showed up just once. J is TRBJ1-1 and V is TRBV25-1; 9 bases align to TRBD1. The CDR3 contains 14 residues. The germline V gene encodes CDR1 MGHDK and CDR2 SYGVNS. V shed 6 bases and J 1 base; nucleotides not matched to a gene: 3. This CDR3 is CASSPTGGNTEAFF. The CDR3 DNA sequence: TGTGCCAGCAGCCCGACAGGGGGGAACACTGAAGCTTTCTTT.

This CDR3 reads CASSPRDSPYNEQFF. DNA of the CDR3: TGTGCCAGCAGCCCCCGGGACAGTCCCTACAATGAGCAGTTCTTC. V is TRBV9 and J is TRBJ2-1; 7 bases match TRBD1. J was trimmed by 2 bases and V by 4 bases; bases with no gene match: 6. Germline V gives CDR1 SGDLS, CDR2 YYNGEE. CDR3 length equals 15 residues.

The chain carries TRBV6-1 and TRBJ2-3; a possible D gene is TRBD1 (6 bases). Germline CDR1 is MNHNS and CDR2 is SASEGT. Deletions cut 3 bases from V and 6 bases from J, with 13 bases between. The CDR3 covers 14 residues. CDR3 nucleotide sequence: TGTGCCAGCAGTGATGGGTCAGGGGCTGATACGCAGTATTTT. It translates to CASSDGSGADTQYF.

V and J are TRBV7-8 and TRBJ2-3; 9 bases line up with TRBD2. The germline V gene has CDR1 SGHVS and CDR2 FQNEAQ. CDR3 length: 20 residues. The V and J ends lost 1 base and 0 bases, in that order; junction bases with no gene match: 14. CDR3 nucleotide sequence: TGTGCCAGCAGCTTAGGGGTAACGCGGGAGGGCCGTACTAGCACAGATACGCAGTATTTT. Translation: CASSLGVTREGRTSTDTQYF.

The chain uses TRBV6-1 and TRBJ2-7; 12 bases fit TRBD2. Germline V lookup: CDR1 MNHNS, CDR2 SASEGT. J gave up 7 bases and V 6 bases, and 10 bases lay outside the gene matches. The CDR3 sequence is 15 residues long. The CDR3 DNA sequence: TGTGCCAGCAGCCCCCTAGCGGGAGGGTTCTCTGAGCAGTACGTC. This sequence encodes CASSPLAGGFSEQYV.

The chain employs TRBV29-1 and TRBJ1-2, with D perhaps matching TRBD1 (5 bases). CDR3 length: 11 residues. CDR1 and CDR2 from the germline V gene are SQVTM and ANQGSEA. The V end was cut by 8 bases, the J end by 11 bases, with 18 bases between. The CDR3 sequence is CSYNGGSGYTF. The DNA of the CDR3 is TGCAGCTACAATGGGGGTAGCGGGTACACCTTC. Drawing the rest from reference TRBV29-1 and TRBJ1-2, the complete variable domain is SAVISQKPSRDICQRGTSLTIQCQVDSQVTMMFWYRQQPGQSLTLIATANQGSEATYESGFVIDKFPISRPNLTFSTLTVSNMSPEDSSIYLCSYNGGSGYTFGSGTRLTVV.

V and J are TRBV27 and TRBJ2-7, with 8 bases that match TRBD2. After removal of 5 bases from V and 3 bases from J, the junction contained 6 bases not matched to a gene. Germline V gene lookup returns CDR1 MNHEY and CDR2 SMNVEV (reference sequence). The CDR3 sequence is 14 residues long. In DNA, the CDR3 is TGTGCCAGCAGTCGGGGGGGAGGTGGCTACGAGCAGTACGTC. Protein: CASSRGGGGYEQYV.

CDR3 DNA sequence: TGTGCCTGGAAACTCTCTGAGGGTAGGACTGAAGCTTTCTTT. As protein: CAWKLSEGRTEAFF. The chain uses TRBV30 and TRBJ1-1, with D unresolved. The CDR3 extends over 14 amino acids. Germline V gene sequence: CDR1 GTSNPN, CDR2 SVGIG (reference sequence). Between the trimmed V and J ends, which lost 4 bases and 5 bases, there was a span of 17 bases.